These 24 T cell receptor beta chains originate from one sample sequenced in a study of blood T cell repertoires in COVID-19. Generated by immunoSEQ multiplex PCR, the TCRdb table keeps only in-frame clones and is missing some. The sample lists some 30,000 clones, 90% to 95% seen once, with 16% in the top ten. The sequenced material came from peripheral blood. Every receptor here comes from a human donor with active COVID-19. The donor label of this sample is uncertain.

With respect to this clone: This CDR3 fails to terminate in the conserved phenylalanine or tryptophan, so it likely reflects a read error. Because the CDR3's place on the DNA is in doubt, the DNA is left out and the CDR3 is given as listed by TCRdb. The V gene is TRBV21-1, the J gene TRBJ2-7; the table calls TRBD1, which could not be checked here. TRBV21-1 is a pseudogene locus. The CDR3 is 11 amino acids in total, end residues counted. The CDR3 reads CASSKVGGQYP.

In DNA form, the CDR3 reads TGTGCCAGAAGCTGGTGGACTAGCGGGGGAAGGGAGACCCAGTACTTC. It is translated as CARSWWTSGGRETQYF. The chain recombines TRBV5-3 with TRBJ2-5; 13 positions agree with TRBD2. TRBV5-3 is an open reading frame, and its role is uncertain. The CDR3 loop spans 16 amino acids. Trimming cost V 3 bases and J 5 bases; bases outside gene matches: 7.

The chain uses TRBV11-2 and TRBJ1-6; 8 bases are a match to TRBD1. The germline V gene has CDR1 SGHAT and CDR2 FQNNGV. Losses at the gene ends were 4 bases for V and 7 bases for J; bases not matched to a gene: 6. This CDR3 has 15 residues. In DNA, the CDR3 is TGTGCCAGCAGCTATGGACAGGGCGGCAATTCACCCCTCCACTTT. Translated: CASSYGQGGNSPLHF.

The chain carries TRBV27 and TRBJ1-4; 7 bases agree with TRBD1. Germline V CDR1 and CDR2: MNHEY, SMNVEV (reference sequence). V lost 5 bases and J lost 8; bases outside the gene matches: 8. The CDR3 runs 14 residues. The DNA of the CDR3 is TGTGCCAGCAGTAGCAGGGGGAGAGGGGAAAAACTGTTTTTT. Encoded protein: CASSSRGRGEKLFF.

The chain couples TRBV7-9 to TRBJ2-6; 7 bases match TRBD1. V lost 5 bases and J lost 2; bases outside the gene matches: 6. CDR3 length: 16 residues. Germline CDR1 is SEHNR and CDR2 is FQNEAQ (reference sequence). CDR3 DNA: TGTGCCAGCAGCACCCACAGGGGCGCTGGGGCCAACGTCCTGACTTTC. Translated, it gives CASSTHRGAGANVLTF.

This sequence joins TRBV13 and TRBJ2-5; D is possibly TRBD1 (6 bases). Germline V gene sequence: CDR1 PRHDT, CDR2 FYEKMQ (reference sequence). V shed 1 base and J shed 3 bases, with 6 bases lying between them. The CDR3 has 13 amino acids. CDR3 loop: CASSLDREETQYF. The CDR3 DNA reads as TGTGCCAGCAGCTTAGACAGGGAAGAGACCCAGTACTTC.

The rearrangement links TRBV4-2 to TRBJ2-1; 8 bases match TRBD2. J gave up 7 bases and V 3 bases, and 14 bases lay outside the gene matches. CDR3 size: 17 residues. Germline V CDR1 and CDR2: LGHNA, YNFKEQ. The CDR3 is CASSHFPTGTSKNEQFF. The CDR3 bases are TGTGCCAGCAGCCATTTTCCGACCGGGACTAGTAAAAATGAGCAGTTCTTC.

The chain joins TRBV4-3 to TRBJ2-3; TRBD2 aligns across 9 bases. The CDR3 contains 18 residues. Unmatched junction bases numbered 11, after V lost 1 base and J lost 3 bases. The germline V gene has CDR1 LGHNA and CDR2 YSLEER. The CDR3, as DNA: TGCGCCAGCAGCCAAGTAAGCAGCAGCGGGGGGTTAACAGATACGCAGTATTTT. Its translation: CASSQVSSSGGLTDTQYF.

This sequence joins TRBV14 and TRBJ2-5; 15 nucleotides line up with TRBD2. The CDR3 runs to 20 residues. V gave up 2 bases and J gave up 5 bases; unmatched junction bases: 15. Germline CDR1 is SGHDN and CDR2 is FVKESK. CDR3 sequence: CASSQNWGTSGRPGNETQYF. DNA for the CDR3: TGTGCCAGCAGCCAAAATTGGGGGACTAGCGGGAGGCCAGGCAATGAGACCCAGTACTTC.

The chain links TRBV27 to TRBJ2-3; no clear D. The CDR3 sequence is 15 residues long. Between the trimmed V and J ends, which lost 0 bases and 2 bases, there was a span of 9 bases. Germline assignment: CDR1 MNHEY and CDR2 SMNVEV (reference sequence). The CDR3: CASSLSHAVTDTQYF. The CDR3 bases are TGTGCCAGCAGTTTATCCCACGCGGTCACAGATACGCAGTATTTT.

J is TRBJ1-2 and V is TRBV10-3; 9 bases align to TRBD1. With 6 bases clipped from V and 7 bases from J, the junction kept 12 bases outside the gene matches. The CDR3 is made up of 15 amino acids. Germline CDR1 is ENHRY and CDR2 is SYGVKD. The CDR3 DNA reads TGTGCCATCAGCGGGCCGGGACAGGGAGCCAGTGGCTACACCTTC. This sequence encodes CAISGPGQGASGYTF.

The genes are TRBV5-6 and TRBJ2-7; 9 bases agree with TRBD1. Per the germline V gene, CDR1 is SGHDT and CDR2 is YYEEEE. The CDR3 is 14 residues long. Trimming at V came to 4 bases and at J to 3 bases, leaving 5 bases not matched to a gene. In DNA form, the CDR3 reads TGTGCCAGCAGCCATAGGACAGGGGTCTACGAGCAGTACTTC. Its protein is CASSHRTGVYEQYF.

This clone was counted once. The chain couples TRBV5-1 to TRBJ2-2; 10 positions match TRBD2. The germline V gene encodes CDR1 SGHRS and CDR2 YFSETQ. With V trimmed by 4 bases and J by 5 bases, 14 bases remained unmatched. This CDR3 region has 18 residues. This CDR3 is CASSENRRTSGLTGELFF. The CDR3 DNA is TGCGCCAGCAGCGAAAACAGACGGACTAGCGGTTTAACCGGGGAGCTGTTTTTT.

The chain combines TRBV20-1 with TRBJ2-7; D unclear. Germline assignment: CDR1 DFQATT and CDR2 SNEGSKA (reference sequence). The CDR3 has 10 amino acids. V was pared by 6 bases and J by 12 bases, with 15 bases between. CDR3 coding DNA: TGCAGTGCACAACCGACAAACCCGTACTTC. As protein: CSAQPTNPYF.

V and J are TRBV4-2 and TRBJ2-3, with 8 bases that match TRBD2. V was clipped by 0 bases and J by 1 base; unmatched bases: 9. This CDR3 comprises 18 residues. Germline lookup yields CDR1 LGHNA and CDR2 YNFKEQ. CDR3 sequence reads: CASSQDTASGLRTDTQYF. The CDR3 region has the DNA TGTGCCAGCAGCCAAGATACGGCTAGCGGGTTACGCACAGATACGCAGTATTTT.

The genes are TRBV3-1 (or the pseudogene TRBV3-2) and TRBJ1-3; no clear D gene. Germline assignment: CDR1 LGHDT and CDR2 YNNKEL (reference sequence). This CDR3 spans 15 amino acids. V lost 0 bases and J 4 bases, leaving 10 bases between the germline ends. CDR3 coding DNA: TGTGCCAGCAGCCAAGATCTGGTTAGAGGAAACACCATATATTTT. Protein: CASSQDLVRGNTIYF.

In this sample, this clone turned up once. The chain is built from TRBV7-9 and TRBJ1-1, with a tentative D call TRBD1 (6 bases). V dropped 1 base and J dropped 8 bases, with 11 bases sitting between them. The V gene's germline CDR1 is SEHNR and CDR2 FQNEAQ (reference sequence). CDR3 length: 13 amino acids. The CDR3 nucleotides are TGTGCCAGCAGCTTAGAGCAGGGGCTGGAAGCTTTCTTT. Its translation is CASSLEQGLEAFF.

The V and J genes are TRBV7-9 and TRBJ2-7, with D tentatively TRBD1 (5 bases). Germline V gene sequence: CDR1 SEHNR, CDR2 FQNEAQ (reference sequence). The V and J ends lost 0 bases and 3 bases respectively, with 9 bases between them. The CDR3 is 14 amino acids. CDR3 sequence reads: CASSLATASYEQYF. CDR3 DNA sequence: TGTGCCAGCAGCTTAGCGACAGCCAGCTACGAGCAGTACTTC.

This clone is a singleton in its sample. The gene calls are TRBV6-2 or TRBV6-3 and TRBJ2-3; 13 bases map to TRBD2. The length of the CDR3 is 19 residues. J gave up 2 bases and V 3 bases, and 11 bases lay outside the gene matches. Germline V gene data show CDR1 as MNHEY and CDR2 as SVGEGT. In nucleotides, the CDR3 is TGTGCCAGCAGTTATGTGTGGACTAGCGGGGGCCCCGTCACAGATACGCAGTATTTT. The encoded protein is CASSYVWTSGGPVTDTQYF.

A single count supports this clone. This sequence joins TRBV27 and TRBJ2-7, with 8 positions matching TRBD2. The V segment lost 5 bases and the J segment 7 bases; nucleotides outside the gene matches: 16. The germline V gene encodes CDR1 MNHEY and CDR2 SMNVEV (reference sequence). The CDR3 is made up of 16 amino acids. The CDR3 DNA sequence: TGTGCCAGCAGTGGTACTAGCGGACCCGGGTGGGGGGAGCAGTACTTC. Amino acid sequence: CASSGTSGPGWGEQYF.

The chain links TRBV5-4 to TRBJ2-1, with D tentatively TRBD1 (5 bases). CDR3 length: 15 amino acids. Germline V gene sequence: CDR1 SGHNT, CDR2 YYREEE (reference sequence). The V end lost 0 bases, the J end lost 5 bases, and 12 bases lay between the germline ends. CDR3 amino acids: CASSLEGFHDNEQFF. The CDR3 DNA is TGTGCCAGCAGCTTGGAGGGGTTCCACGACAATGAGCAGTTCTTC.

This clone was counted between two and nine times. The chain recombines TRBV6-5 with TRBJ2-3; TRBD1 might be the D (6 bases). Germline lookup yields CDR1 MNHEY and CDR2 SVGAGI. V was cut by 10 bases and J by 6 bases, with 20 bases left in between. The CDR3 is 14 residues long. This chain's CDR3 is CATTKWGPSDTQYF. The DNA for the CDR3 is TGTGCCACCACTAAATGGGGGCCCTCGGATACGCAGTATTTT.

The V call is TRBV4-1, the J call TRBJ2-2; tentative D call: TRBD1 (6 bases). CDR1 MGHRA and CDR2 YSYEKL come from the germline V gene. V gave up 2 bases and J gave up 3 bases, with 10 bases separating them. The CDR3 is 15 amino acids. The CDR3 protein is CASSQNAGDTGELFF. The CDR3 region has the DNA TGCGCCAGCAGCCAAAATGCAGGGGACACCGGGGAGCTGTTTTTT.

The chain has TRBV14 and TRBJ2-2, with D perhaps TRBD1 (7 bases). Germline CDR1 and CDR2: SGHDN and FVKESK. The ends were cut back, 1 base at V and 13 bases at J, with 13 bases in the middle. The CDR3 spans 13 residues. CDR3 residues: CASSQVNRGGLFF. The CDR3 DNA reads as TGTGCCAGCAGCCAAGTGAACAGGGGAGGGCTGTTTTTT.